These T cell receptor beta chains were read from a single sample in a study of blood T cell repertoires in COVID-19. Only in-frame clones appear in the TCRdb table, and some are missing; sequencing was by immunoSEQ multiplex PCR. The sample includes some 50,000 clones, over 75% of them seen just once. Sequencing used peripheral blood. Every receptor here comes from a human donor in a cohort sampled during active COVID-19. The donor label of this sample is uncertain. The CDR3 runs from the conserved cysteine through the conserved F or W. Fields, in order: V gene, clone size, J gene, CDR3 length, CDR3 protein. Part of the rows lack a size; the others show once, few, many or a class for expanded clones.

v_call: TRBV6-1; clone_size: NA; j_call: TRBJ2-7; cdr3_length: 12; cdr3_aa: CASSERDYEQYF
v_call: TRBV3-1/TRBV3-2; clone_size: NA; j_call: TRBJ2-3; cdr3_length: 17; cdr3_aa: CASSPGLAVRGSDTQYF
v_call: TRBV5-1; clone_size: NA; j_call: TRBJ1-3; cdr3_length: 14; cdr3_aa: CASSPGAARNTIYF
v_call: TRBV5-4; clone_size: NA; j_call: TRBJ2-3; cdr3_length: 15; cdr3_aa: CASSLDSLGTDTQYF
v_call: TRBV5-1; clone_size: once; j_call: TRBJ2-1; cdr3_length: 17; cdr3_aa: CASSPSATAGLYNEQFF
v_call: TRBV11-3; clone_size: NA; j_call: TRBJ2-7; cdr3_length: 13; cdr3_aa: CASSLYSTYEQYF
v_call: TRBV3-1/TRBV3-2; clone_size: NA; j_call: TRBJ2-5; cdr3_length: 13; cdr3_aa: CASSQEGGKTQYF
v_call: TRBV7-2; clone_size: NA; j_call: TRBJ1-1; cdr3_length: 15; cdr3_aa: CASSLQGTGVAEAFF
v_call: TRBV4-2; clone_size: few; j_call: TRBJ2-2; cdr3_length: 14; cdr3_aa: CASTRDRNTGELFF
v_call: TRBV7-2; clone_size: NA; j_call: TRBJ2-1; cdr3_length: 15; cdr3_aa: CASSLDGGPRNEQFF
v_call: TRBV12-5; clone_size: once; j_call: TRBJ2-1; cdr3_length: 15; cdr3_aa: CASGLPLTKPNEQFF
v_call: TRBV19; clone_size: NA; j_call: TRBJ2-3; cdr3_length: 15; cdr3_aa: CASSLSGSPTDTQYF
v_call: TRBV6-6; clone_size: once; j_call: TRBJ2-3; cdr3_length: 16; cdr3_aa: CASSHLAVASTDTQYF
v_call: TRBV6-5; clone_size: NA; j_call: TRBJ2-1; cdr3_length: 14; cdr3_aa: CASSSGGRYNEQFF
v_call: TRBV21-1; clone_size: NA; j_call: TRBJ2-7; cdr3_length: 13; cdr3_aa: CASSKSPPYEQYF
v_call: TRBV7-2; clone_size: NA; j_call: TRBJ1-3; cdr3_length: 16; cdr3_aa: CASSPRQADSGNTIYF
v_call: TRBV5-4; clone_size: NA; j_call: TRBJ1-2; cdr3_length: 13; cdr3_aa: CASSLAGDYGYTF
v_call: TRBV11-3; clone_size: NA; j_call: TRBJ2-3; cdr3_length: 15; cdr3_aa: CASSYSGGRGDTQYF
v_call: TRBV7-9; clone_size: once; j_call: TRBJ1-3; cdr3_length: 13; cdr3_aa: CASSIPDRNTIYF
v_call: TRBV21-1; clone_size: NA; j_call: TRBJ1-5; cdr3_length: 16; cdr3_aa: CASSKKAARVRQPQHF
v_call: TRBV9; clone_size: NA; j_call: TRBJ2-3; cdr3_length: 17; cdr3_aa: CASSVSTRGAGRDTQYF
v_call: TRBV11-2; clone_size: NA; j_call: TRBJ1-2; cdr3_length: 17; cdr3_aa: CASSLDRRITGMSGYTF
v_call: TRBV9; clone_size: NA; j_call: TRBJ2-6; cdr3_length: 15; cdr3_aa: CASSVGASGANVLTF
v_call: TRBV24-1; clone_size: NA; j_call: TRBJ1-2; cdr3_length: 14; cdr3_aa: CATSDSDRAWGYTF
v_call: TRBV27; clone_size: NA; j_call: TRBJ1-6; cdr3_length: 16; cdr3_aa: CASSLEGSSYNSPLHF
v_call: TRBV5-6; clone_size: NA; j_call: TRBJ2-1; cdr3_length: 11; cdr3_aa: CASSFLNEQFF
v_call: TRBV5-4; clone_size: NA; j_call: TRBJ2-1; cdr3_length: 15; cdr3_aa: CASSWGQGPYNEQFF
v_call: TRBV20-1; clone_size: NA; j_call: TRBJ1-1; cdr3_length: 14; cdr3_aa: CSASPQGLGTEAFF
v_call: TRBV7-9; clone_size: NA; j_call: TRBJ1-6; cdr3_length: 15; cdr3_aa: CASSSGQGGNSPLHF
v_call: TRBV2; clone_size: NA; j_call: TRBJ1-2; cdr3_length: 17; cdr3_aa: CATQGSGTGDPNYGYTF
v_call: TRBV2; clone_size: NA; j_call: TRBJ1-5; cdr3_length: 15; cdr3_aa: CASSRTGGAKQPQHF
v_call: TRBV10-3; clone_size: NA; j_call: TRBJ1-2; cdr3_length: 14; cdr3_aa: CAISIGQGDYGYTF
v_call: TRBV24-1; clone_size: NA; j_call: TRBJ1-5; cdr3_length: 15; cdr3_aa: CATSATPTPGQPQHF
v_call: TRBV29-1; clone_size: NA; j_call: TRBJ1-2; cdr3_length: 13; cdr3_aa: CSAFLRDSYGYTF
v_call: TRBV2; clone_size: NA; j_call: TRBJ1-2; cdr3_length: 13; cdr3_aa: CASSEGAGGGYTF
v_call: TRBV7-9; clone_size: NA; j_call: TRBJ1-1; cdr3_length: 11; cdr3_aa: CASIKGTEAFF
v_call: TRBV9; clone_size: NA; j_call: TRBJ1-3; cdr3_length: 16; cdr3_aa: CASSPQDSYSGNTIYF
v_call: TRBV18; clone_size: NA; j_call: TRBJ2-7; cdr3_length: 10; cdr3_aa: CAKGGHEQYF
v_call: TRBV28; clone_size: NA; j_call: TRBJ1-4; cdr3_length: 16; cdr3_aa: CASRMTGQSLNEKLFF
v_call: TRBV19; clone_size: once; j_call: TRBJ1-1; cdr3_length: 15; cdr3_aa: CASSRPGTGVSEAFF
v_call: TRBV28; clone_size: NA; j_call: TRBJ1-5; cdr3_length: 14; cdr3_aa: CASSLWQGGQPQHF
v_call: TRBV9; clone_size: NA; j_call: TRBJ1-5; cdr3_length: 13; cdr3_aa: CASSVSPNQPQHF
v_call: TRBV11-3; clone_size: NA; j_call: TRBJ2-6; cdr3_length: 12; cdr3_aa: CASSLDQGTVTF
v_call: TRBV28; clone_size: once; j_call: TRBJ1-3; cdr3_length: 13; cdr3_aa: CASSPPQGNTIYF
v_call: TRBV6-5; clone_size: NA; j_call: TRBJ1-3; cdr3_length: 16; cdr3_aa: CASSYRTGGSGNTIYF
v_call: TRBV30; clone_size: once; j_call: TRBJ1-1; cdr3_length: 12; cdr3_aa: CAWRQRNTEAFF
v_call: TRBV7-3; clone_size: NA; j_call: TRBJ2-5; cdr3_length: 13; cdr3_aa: CASSRGGQETQYF
v_call: TRBV4-3; clone_size: NA; j_call: TRBJ2-7; cdr3_length: 16; cdr3_aa: CASSQSLAAYSYEQYF
v_call: TRBV6-5; clone_size: once; j_call: TRBJ2-7; cdr3_length: 14; cdr3_aa: CASRRTGQTYEQYF
v_call: TRBV4-1; clone_size: NA; j_call: TRBJ2-4; cdr3_length: 14; cdr3_aa: CASSQDWAGYIQYF
v_call: TRBV12-5; clone_size: NA; j_call: TRBJ1-5; cdr3_length: 17; cdr3_aa: CASGLVDRDKEVQPQHF
v_call: TRBV7-2; clone_size: NA; j_call: TRBJ1-1; cdr3_length: 14; cdr3_aa: CASSLEQINTEAFF
v_call: TRBV2; clone_size: few; j_call: TRBJ1-1; cdr3_length: 17; cdr3_aa: CASSEALPRGGDTEAFF
v_call: TRBV19; clone_size: NA; j_call: TRBJ1-3; cdr3_length: 14; cdr3_aa: CASGQVISGNTIYF
v_call: TRBV4-1; clone_size: NA; j_call: TRBJ2-5; cdr3_length: 12; cdr3_aa: CASSQDNRGKYF